This TCR beta chain was recovered during a study of early T cells in non-severe SARS-CoV-2 infection (TCRdb year 2021). About the full investigation: Because TCR sequencing relied on bulk RNA taken from unsorted whole blood, pairing of alpha and beta chains was not possible. The investigation overall reported the following: VDJdb matching was skewed toward anti-spike CD8 responses and likely underestimated virus-specific expansions by missing private and CD4 specificities.

The junction carries 15 bases between V and J, which are trimmed by 7 bases and 2 bases respectively. From a lookup of the germline V gene, CDR1 and CDR2 are SNHLY and FYNNEI. The CDR3 spans 14 residues, from the cysteine through the phenylalanine. The sequence is cut down to CDR3 DNA, 42 bases in frame from base 1. The study was a case-control design nested within a healthcare worker cohort in London, UK, with weekly nasopharyngeal swab PCR tests and blood sampling. Healthcare workers were recruited between 23 and 31 March 2020, during the week of the UK lockdown, and were followed weekly for up to about 15 weeks. To prepare the library, 5' RACE was applied. The sample was run on a NextSeq 500. Unique molecular identifiers were attached to individual cDNA molecules in the TCR library protocol so that sequencing error and PCR bias could be corrected. TCR alpha and beta chains were both sequenced, and the abundances of alpha and beta sequences in each sample were closely correlated with each other. The study's own analysis went as follows. Decombinator V4 was used to annotate the V gene, J gene and CDR3 of the TCR sequences. Expanded TCRs were defined as changing significantly between any two time points under a Poisson model with p below 0.0001. Abundances of TCRs were expressed as counts per million after normalisation to the total number of TCRs sequenced in each sample. MAIT TCRs were defined by TRAV1-2 paired with TRAJ12, TRAJ20 or TRAJ33, and iNKT TCRs by TRAV10 paired with TRAJ18. VDJdb, accessed 1 November 2021, was searched for CMV, EBV and SARS-CoV-2 annotated TCRs, with TCRs annotated for multiple antigens excluded. TCRdb trimmed public reads at Q25 via fastp, called clones via MiXCR and kept in-frame beta chains. For every CDR3 protein sequence, its rows merge into one entry that carries the most common genes and DNA. The V and J calls and clone size come from TCRdb's table, not from the authors' own analysis. Counted in this sample were 75,000 to 90,000 distinct CDR3 sequences; around 14% of them appeared once. The ten top clones hold around 5.8% of the sample.

Concerning this clonotype itself: Its antigen remains undetermined. Per-base quality was not reported, and no clone a single base away is much larger than it.

The V gene is TRBV2 and the J gene is TRBJ2-7; TRBD2 could be the D gene, as 5 bases match. Sequencing was carried out using whole blood. The TCR comes from an adult who was a healthcare worker with PCR-confirmed SARS-CoV-2 infection or an uninfected control (not recorded which). The CDR3 reads as follows: CASNQRSGTYEQYF. Here is the DNA: TGTGCCAGCAACCAGCGGAGCGGTACCTACGAGCAGTACTTC.